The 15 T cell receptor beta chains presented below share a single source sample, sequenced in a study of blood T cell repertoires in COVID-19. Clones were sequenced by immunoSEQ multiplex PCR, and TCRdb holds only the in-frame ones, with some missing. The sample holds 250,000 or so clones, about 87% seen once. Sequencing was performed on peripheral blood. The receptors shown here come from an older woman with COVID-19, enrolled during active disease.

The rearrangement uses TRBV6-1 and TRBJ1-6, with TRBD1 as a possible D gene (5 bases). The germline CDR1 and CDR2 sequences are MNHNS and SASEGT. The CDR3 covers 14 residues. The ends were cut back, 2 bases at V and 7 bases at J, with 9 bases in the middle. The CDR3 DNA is TGTGCCAGCAGTGAACGACAGCGCAATTCACCCCTCCACTTT. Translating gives CASSERQRNSPLHF.

The CDR3 DNA sequence: TGTGCCAGCAGCAAGGGAGGGGACGAGCAGTACTTC. Encoded protein: CASSKGGDEQYF. The chain has TRBV3-1 (or the pseudogene TRBV3-2) and TRBJ2-7, with 7 bases matching TRBD2. CDR3 length: 12 residues. Germline CDR1 reads LGHDT; CDR2 reads YNNKEL (reference sequence). Unmatched junction bases numbered 3, after V lost 5 bases and J lost 5 bases.

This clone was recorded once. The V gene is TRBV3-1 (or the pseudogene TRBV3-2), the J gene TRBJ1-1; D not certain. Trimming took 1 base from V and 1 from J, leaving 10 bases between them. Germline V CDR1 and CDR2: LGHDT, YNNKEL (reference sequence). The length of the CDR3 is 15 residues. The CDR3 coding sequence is TGTGCCAGCAGCCAAGGACGAGGAACGAACACTGAAGCTTTCTTT. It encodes CASSQGRGTNTEAFF.

The CDR3 nucleotides are TGTGCCAGCAGTCAGTACTCTGGGGCCAACGTCCTGACTTTC. It specifies CASSQYSGANVLTF. The rearrangement uses TRBV27 and TRBJ2-6, with no clear D. Per the germline V gene, CDR1 is MNHEY and CDR2 is SMNVEV (reference sequence). V lost 5 bases and J 0 bases, leaving 5 bases between the germline ends. There are 14 residues in the CDR3.

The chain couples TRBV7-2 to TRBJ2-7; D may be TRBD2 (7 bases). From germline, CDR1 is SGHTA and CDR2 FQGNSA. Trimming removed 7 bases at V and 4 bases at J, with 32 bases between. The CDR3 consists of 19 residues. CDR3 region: CASTPWGGRGRESVYEQYF. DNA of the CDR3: TGTGCCAGCACCCCCTGGGGGGGGCGAGGTCGGGAGAGCGTATACGAGCAGTACTTC.

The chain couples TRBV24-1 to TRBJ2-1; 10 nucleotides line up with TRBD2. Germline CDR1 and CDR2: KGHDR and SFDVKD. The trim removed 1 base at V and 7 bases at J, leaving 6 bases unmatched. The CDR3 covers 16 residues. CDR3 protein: CATSDFGLAGENEQFF. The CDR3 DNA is TGTGCCACCAGTGATTTCGGGCTAGCGGGAGAGAATGAGCAGTTCTTC.

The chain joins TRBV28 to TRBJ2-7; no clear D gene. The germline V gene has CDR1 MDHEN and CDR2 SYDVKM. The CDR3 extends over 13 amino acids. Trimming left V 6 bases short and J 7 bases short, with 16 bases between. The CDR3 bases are TGTGCCAGCAGCCTGACGGGTCCGGGTGAGCAGTACTTC. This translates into CASSLTGPGEQYF. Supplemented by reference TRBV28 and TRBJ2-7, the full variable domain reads DVKVTQSSRYLVKRTGEKVFLECVQDMDHENMFWYRQDPGLGLRLIYFSYDVKMKEKGDIPEGYSVSREKKERFSLILESASTNQTSMYLCASSLTGPGEQYFGPGTRLTVT.

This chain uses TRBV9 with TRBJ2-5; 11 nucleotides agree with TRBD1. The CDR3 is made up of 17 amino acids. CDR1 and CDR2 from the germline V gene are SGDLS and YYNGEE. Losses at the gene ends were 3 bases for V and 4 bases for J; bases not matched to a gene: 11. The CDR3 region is CASSAPAGDRGRETQYF. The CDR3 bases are TGTGCCAGCAGCGCCCCCGCTGGGGACAGGGGGAGAGAGACCCAGTACTTC.

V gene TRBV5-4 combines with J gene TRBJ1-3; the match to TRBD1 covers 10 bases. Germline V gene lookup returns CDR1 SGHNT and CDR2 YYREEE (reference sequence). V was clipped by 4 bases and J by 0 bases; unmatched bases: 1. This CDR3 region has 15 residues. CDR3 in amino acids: CASSRDRGSGNTIYF. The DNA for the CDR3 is TGTGCCAGCAGCCGGGACAGGGGCTCTGGAAACACCATATATTTT.

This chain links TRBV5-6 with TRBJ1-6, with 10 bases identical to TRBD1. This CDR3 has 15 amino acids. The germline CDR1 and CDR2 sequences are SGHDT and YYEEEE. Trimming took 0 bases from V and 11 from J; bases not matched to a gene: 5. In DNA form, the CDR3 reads TGTGCCAGCAGCTTGGCGGGACAGGGGTATCCACCCCTCCACTTT. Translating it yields CASSLAGQGYPPLHF.

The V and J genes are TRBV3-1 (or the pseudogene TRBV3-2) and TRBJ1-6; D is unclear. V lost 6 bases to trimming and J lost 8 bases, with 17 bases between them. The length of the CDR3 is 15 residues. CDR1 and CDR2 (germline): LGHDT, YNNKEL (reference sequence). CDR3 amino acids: CASSRSGVLDSPLHF. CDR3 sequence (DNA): TGTGCCAGCAGTCGATCGGGAGTCTTAGATTCACCCCTCCACTTT.

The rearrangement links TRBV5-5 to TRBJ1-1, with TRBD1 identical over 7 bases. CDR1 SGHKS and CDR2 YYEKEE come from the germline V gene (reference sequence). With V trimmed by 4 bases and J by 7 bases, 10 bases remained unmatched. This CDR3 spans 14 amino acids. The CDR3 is CASSVTGAGNEAFF. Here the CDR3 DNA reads TGTGCCAGCAGCGTTACAGGGGCGGGGAATGAAGCTTTCTTT.

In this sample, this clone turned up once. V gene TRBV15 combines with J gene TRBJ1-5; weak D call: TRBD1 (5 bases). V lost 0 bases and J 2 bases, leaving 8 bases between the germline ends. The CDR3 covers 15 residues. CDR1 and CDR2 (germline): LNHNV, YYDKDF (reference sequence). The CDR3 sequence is CATSRDWGGNQPQHF. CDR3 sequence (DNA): TGTGCCACCAGCAGAGATTGGGGGGGCAATCAGCCCCAGCATTTT.

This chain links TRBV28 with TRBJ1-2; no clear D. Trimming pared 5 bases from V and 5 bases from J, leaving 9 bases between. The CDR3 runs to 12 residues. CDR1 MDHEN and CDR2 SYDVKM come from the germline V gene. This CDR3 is CASSPGSYGYTF. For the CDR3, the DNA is TGTGCCAGCAGTCCCGGGTCTTATGGCTACACCTTC.

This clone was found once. Written as DNA, the CDR3 is TGTGCCACCAGCCCCGACAGGGTGGGTGGCTACACCTTC. It specifies CATSPDRVGGYTF. The V call is TRBV15, the J call TRBJ1-2; TRBD1 agrees at 7 bases. The CDR3 runs 13 residues. In germline, CDR1 is LNHNV, CDR2 YYDKDF (reference sequence). V shed 5 bases and J 7 bases; nucleotides not matched to a gene: 7.